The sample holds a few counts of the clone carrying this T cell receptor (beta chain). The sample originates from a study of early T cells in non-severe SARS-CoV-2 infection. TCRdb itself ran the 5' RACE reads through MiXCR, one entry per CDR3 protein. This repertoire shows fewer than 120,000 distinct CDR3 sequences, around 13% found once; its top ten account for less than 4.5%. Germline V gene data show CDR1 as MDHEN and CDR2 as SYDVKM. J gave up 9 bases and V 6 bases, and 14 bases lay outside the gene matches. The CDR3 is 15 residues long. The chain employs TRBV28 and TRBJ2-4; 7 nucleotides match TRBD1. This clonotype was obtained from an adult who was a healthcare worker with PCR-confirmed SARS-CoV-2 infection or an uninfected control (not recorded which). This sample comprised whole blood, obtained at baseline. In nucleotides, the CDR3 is TGTGCCAGCAGCCTCCCCCCGACAGGGCGGGCCATTCAGTACTTC. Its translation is CASSLPPTGRAIQYF.